This TCR beta chain is from a study of blood T cell repertoires in COVID-19. CDR3 length: 17 residues. The J segment lost 5 bases and the V segment lost 0 bases, leaving 7 bases of the junction unmatched. CDR1 is SNHLY, CDR2 FYNNEI, per germline. Assay used: immunoSEQ multiplex PCR; TCRdb lists only in-frame clones, some missing. The sample records fewer than 150,000 clones, about 83% being singletons. Sequencing was performed on peripheral blood. This TCR was recovered from a human donor in a cohort sampled during active COVID-19. The chain combines TRBV2 with TRBJ1-2; TRBD1 matches at 12 bases. CDR3 nucleotides: TGTGCCAGCAGTGAAGCGGGGACAGGGGGCGCGCGGTATGGCTACACCTTC. It yields the protein CASSEAGTGGARYGYTF.